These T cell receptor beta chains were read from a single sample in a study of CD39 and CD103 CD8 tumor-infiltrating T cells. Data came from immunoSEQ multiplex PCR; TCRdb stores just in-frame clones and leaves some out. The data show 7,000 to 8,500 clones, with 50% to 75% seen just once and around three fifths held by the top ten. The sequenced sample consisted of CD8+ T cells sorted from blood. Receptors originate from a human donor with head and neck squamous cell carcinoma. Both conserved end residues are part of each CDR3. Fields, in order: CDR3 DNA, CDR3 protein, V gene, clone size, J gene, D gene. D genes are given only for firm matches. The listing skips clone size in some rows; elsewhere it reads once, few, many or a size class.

TGTGCCAGCAGTGAAGGTACCTACGAGCAGTACTTC | CASSEGTYEQYF | TRBV2 | - | TRBJ2-7 | -
TGTGCCAGCAGCTTAGGGTGGACAGGGGATGAAAAACTGTTTTTT | CASSLGWTGDEKLFF | TRBV7-8 | - | TRBJ1-4 | TRBD1
TGTGCCAGCAGTGAGAAGGCAGCTTCCTACGAGCAGTACTTC | CASSEKAASYEQYF | TRBV2 | - | TRBJ2-7 | -
TGTGCCAGCAGCGTAGAGGGGCCGGTAGCGGGAGTCGGGGAGACCCAGTACTTC | CASSVEGPVAGVGETQYF | TRBV9 | - | TRBJ2-5 | TRBD2
TGTGCCACAAGCCCAGGGGGAAGCACCGGGGAGCTGTTTTTT | CATSPGGSTGELFF | TRBV27 | - | TRBJ2-2 | TRBD1
TGTGCCAGCAGTGAAGGAACAGGATCCTACGAGCAGTACTTC | CASSEGTGSYEQYF | TRBV6-1 | few | TRBJ2-7 | -
TGTGCCAGCAGTTTAACAGGGAGGACCTACGAGCAGTACTTC | CASSLTGRTYEQYF | TRBV28 | - | TRBJ2-7 | -
TGTGCCAGTAGTATAGGAACAGGTCACTCCTACGAGCAGTACTTC | CASSIGTGHSYEQYF | TRBV19 | - | TRBJ2-7 | -
TGTGCCAGCAGCTTAGAAGGGTCAGTGAGCTCCTACGAGCAGTACTTC | CASSLEGSVSSYEQYF | TRBV11-2 | - | TRBJ2-7 | -
TGTGCCAGCAGTACCCGGACAGGGTTGCCTAACTATGGCTACACCTTC | CASSTRTGLPNYGYTF | TRBV28 | - | TRBJ1-2 | TRBD1
TGTGCCAGCAGCCAAGAGGGGACAGGGGTAGTTCAGCAGTTCTTC | CASSQEGTGVVQQFF | TRBV14 | few | TRBJ2-1 | TRBD1
TGTGCCAGCAGCTTTGCGGGGCGAGGGGAGCCGAGTGGAGAAGCTTTCTTT | CASSFAGRGEPSGEAFF | TRBV11-2 | few | TRBJ1-1 | -
TGTGCCAGGCACGGGACAGGTCGCTTCGGCTACACCTTC | CARHGTGRFGYTF | TRBV25-1 | - | TRBJ1-2 | TRBD1
TGTGCCAGCAGTTTAACCACTAGAGGCGACACAGATACGCAGTATTTT | CASSLTTRGDTDTQYF | TRBV28 | once | TRBJ2-3 | -
TGTGCCTGGAGCCCCAGCACCGGGGAGCTGTTTTTT | CAWSPSTGELFF | TRBV30 | once | TRBJ2-2 | -
TGTGCCAGCAGTTTATTTGGGTCAGGGAGCTCCTACGAGCAGTACTTC | CASSLFGSGSSYEQYF | TRBV28 | few | TRBJ2-7 | -
TGCGCCAGCAGCCAGACCTCGCAAAGCTCTGGAAACACCATATATTTT | CASSQTSQSSGNTIYF | TRBV4-3 | - | TRBJ1-3 | -
TGTGCCAGCAGTTTCGGACAGGGGGAGGGAAACGAAAAACTGTTTTTT | CASSFGQGEGNEKLFF | TRBV27 | - | TRBJ1-4 | TRBD1
TGTGCCAGCAGCTTAATCAAGGGTGAAGCTTTCTTT | CASSLIKGEAFF | TRBV11-2 | - | TRBJ1-1 | -
TGTGCCAGCAGTCCCTTGGGGCAGGGGACGGGTGGCTACACCTTC | CASSPLGQGTGGYTF | TRBV6-5 | - | TRBJ1-2 | -
TGTGCCAGCAGCTTACTTAGCTCTCCCCATGAGCAGTTCTTC | CASSLLSSPHEQFF | TRBV7-9 | few | TRBJ2-1 | -
TGTGCCAGCAGCCTAGGTCAGGGGGGCTTAAACACAGATACGCAGTATTTT | CASSLGQGGLNTDTQYF | TRBV7-9 | - | TRBJ2-3 | -
TGTGCCAGCCAGGGCGATGGCTACACCTTC | CASQGDGYTF | TRBV4-2 | few | TRBJ1-2 | -
TGTGCCAGCAGTTTGTGGGGGGTCGATGAGCAGTTCTTC | CASSLWGVDEQFF | TRBV27 | few | TRBJ2-1 | -
TGTGCCAGCAGCTTAGGGCTAGCGGGGTACAATGAGCAGTTCTTC | CASSLGLAGYNEQFF | TRBV13 | - | TRBJ2-1 | TRBD2
TGTGCCAGTTTAGCGGGGGGGCTCGAAGGAGAGACCCAGTACTTC | CASLAGGLEGETQYF | TRBV25-1 | - | TRBJ2-5 | TRBD2
TGTGCCAGCAGCCAGGCCGGGACTAGCGACGTTTACAATGAGCAGTTCTTC | CASSQAGTSDVYNEQFF | TRBV14 | - | TRBJ2-1 | TRBD2
TGTGCCAGCAGTGTAGGGCTAGCGGGTGCCTACAATGAGCAGTTCTTC | CASSVGLAGAYNEQFF | TRBV7-8 | - | TRBJ2-1 | TRBD2
TGTGCCAGCAGCTCCGGGACGGACAATGAGCAGTTCTTC | CASSSGTDNEQFF | TRBV7-2 | once | TRBJ2-1 | -
TGTGCCAGCAGAGGAGACAGGGTCTACGAGCAGTACTTC | CASRGDRVYEQYF | TRBV2 | - | TRBJ2-7 | TRBD1
TGTGCCAGCAGTTTATTCGGGGGCGGAACAGATACGCAGTATTTT | CASSLFGGGTDTQYF | TRBV28 | - | TRBJ2-3 | -
TGTGCCAGCAGCTTCGACGGGGGGGCGTACGAGCAGTACTTC | CASSFDGGAYEQYF | TRBV11-2 | - | TRBJ2-7 | TRBD2
TGTGCCAGCAGCGTAGCATTCGGGGACAGCAATGAGCAGTTCTTC | CASSVAFGDSNEQFF | TRBV9 | - | TRBJ2-1 | TRBD1
TGTGCCAGCATCGGACCAAAAACAGGGACCCGATACAAGAACACTGAAGCTTTCTTT | CASIGPKTGTRYKNTEAFF | TRBV28 | - | TRBJ1-1 | -
TGTGCCAGCAGTACGGGACTAGAATACAATGAGCAGTTCTTC | CASSTGLEYNEQFF | TRBV27 | - | TRBJ2-1 | TRBD2
TGTGCCAGCTACCGAGGGTTTAGCGACAATGAGCAGTTCTTC | CASYRGFSDNEQFF | TRBV27 | few | TRBJ2-1 | -
TGTGCCAGCACCGAAACAGGGGGCCTCACCTACGAGCAGTACTTC | CASTETGGLTYEQYF | TRBV2 | - | TRBJ2-7 | TRBD1
TGTGCCAGCAGCTTAGGGAGCCAAACCTACGAGCAGTACTTC | CASSLGSQTYEQYF | TRBV11-2 | few | TRBJ2-7 | -
TGTGCCAGCAGTTTCCCTGACAGCGGCGAGCAGTACTTC | CASSFPDSGEQYF | TRBV27 | - | TRBJ2-7 | -
TGCAGCGTTGATCGACTAGCGGGAGCCGGGGAGCTGTTTTTT | CSVDRLAGAGELFF | TRBV29-1 | once | TRBJ2-2 | TRBD2
TGTGCCAGCAGCCTAGACACCAATAACGAGCAGTACTTC | CASSLDTNNEQYF | TRBV5-6 | - | TRBJ2-7 | -
TGTGCCAGCAGCTCCTCCGGATGGTCCTACGAGCAGTACTTC | CASSSSGWSYEQYF | TRBV5-5 | - | TRBJ2-7 | -
TGTGCCAGTAGTGTGACAGGGAACGAGCAGTACTTC | CASSVTGNEQYF | TRBV19 | - | TRBJ2-7 | TRBD1
TGTGCCAGCAGTTTAGGCCCGGACCACAATGAGCAGTTCTTC | CASSLGPDHNEQFF | TRBV27 | - | TRBJ2-1 | -
TGTGCCAGCAGCTTCTTGGGACAGGGATTGAACAATCAGCCCCAGCATTTT | CASSFLGQGLNNQPQHF | TRBV28 | medium-sized | TRBJ1-5 | TRBD1
TGTGCCAGCAGCTTAGGCTTAGGAGGGAACACTGAAGCTTTCTTT | CASSLGLGGNTEAFF | TRBV7-6 | - | TRBJ1-1 | -
TGTGCCAGCAGCGCCCAGACAGGGGGTCTCAATGAGCAGTTCTTC | CASSAQTGGLNEQFF | TRBV9 | - | TRBJ2-1 | TRBD1
TGTGCCATCGATGAGGGAACCGGGGAGCTGTTTTTT | CAIDEGTGELFF | TRBV10-3 | - | TRBJ2-2 | -
TGTGCCAGCAGCATAAGGACAGGGCCAAAAAGATATTTCTCTGGAAACACCATATATTTT | CASSIRTGPKRYFSGNTIYF | TRBV21-1 | few | TRBJ1-3 | -
TGTGCCAGCAGTTCCGGACAGGGTGCTTTTCACGAGCAGTACTTC | CASSSGQGAFHEQYF | TRBV28 | - | TRBJ2-7 | TRBD1
TGTGCCAGCAAGTCTGGTACCTACAATGAGCAGTTCTTC | CASKSGTYNEQFF | TRBV6-5 | - | TRBJ2-1 | -
TGTGCCAGCAGTTATTCGTCTAGCGGGAGTAGCAATGAGCAGTTCTTC | CASSYSSSGSSNEQFF | TRBV6-5 | - | TRBJ2-1 | TRBD2
TGTGCCAGCAGCTTATATGCAGGGGCTGCCTATGGCTACACCTTC | CASSLYAGAAYGYTF | TRBV11-2 | - | TRBJ1-2 | -
TGTGCCAGCAGTTATGGGTTCACCGGGGAGCTGTTTTTT | CASSYGFTGELFF | TRBV9 | - | TRBJ2-2 | -
TGTGCCAGCAGTTACTTCGCGGGTAGCACAGATACGCAGTATTTT | CASSYFAGSTDTQYF | TRBV6-6 | few | TRBJ2-3 | -